This TCR beta chain is drawn from a study of beta chain features in type 1 diabetes. Germline values: CDR1 GTSNPN, CDR2 SVGIG (reference sequence). V was shortened by 4 bases and J by 2 bases, with 12 bases between the two germline ends. The length of the CDR3 is 14 residues. Reverse transcribing all isolated RNA meant expressed TCRB transcripts were sequenced. Here immunoSEQ multiplex PCR was the method, and the copy in TCRdb shows in-frame clones only, minus some. This table has 500,000 to 650,000 clones, around 11% appearing once. Study-wide findings and caveats: Patients with type 1 diabetes showed fewer VDJ junction insertions and more deletions. In comparison with healthy donors, patients had naive, central memory and Treg TCRB repertoires that appeared more similar. People with Type 1 diabetes carried modestly yet significantly shorter TCRB CDR3s in all four CD4+ subsets.

This clone was counted only a few times. Its antigen is not identified. Sorted populations all had greater than 98% purity. This clonotype originated in a man younger than 45 with type 1 diabetes. The source material was naive CD4+ T cells from blood. The rearrangement joins TRBV30 to TRBJ1-3; TRBD1 might be the D (5 bases). CDR3 sequence reads: CAWTRGAPGNTIYF. In DNA, the CDR3 is TGTGCCTGGACGCGAGGGGCCCCTGGAAACACCATATATTTT. The complete variable domain, with remaining parts taken from reference TRBV30 and TRBJ1-3, reads SQTIHQWPATLVQPVGSPLSLECTVEGTSNPNLYWYRQAAGRGLQLLFYSVGIGQISSEVPQNLSASRPQDRQFILSSKKLLLSDSGFYLCAWTRGAPGNTIYFGEGSWLTVV.